Each of the 27 T cell receptor beta chains below was sequenced from the same sample in a study of T cell responses to AZD1222 COVID-19 vaccine. Assay: immunoSEQ multiplex PCR; the TCRdb copy retains only in-frame clones and omits some. Among 150,000 to 200,000 clones, approximately 91% were seen once, and the ten largest hold around 5.2%. This material consisted of peripheral blood, taken on day 0 of AZD1222 vaccination. The source is an adult in good health.

This clone showed up just a few times. The rearrangement uses TRBV2 and TRBJ1-1; possible D gene TRBD1, 5 bases. This CDR3 has 14 residues. From germline, CDR1 is SNHLY and CDR2 FYNNEI. V gave up 6 bases and J gave up 1 base, with 12 bases separating them. The CDR3 loop is CASRETVPNTEAFF. The CDR3 region has the DNA TGTGCCAGCAGGGAGACAGTCCCGAACACTGAAGCTTTCTTT. The whole variable domain, filled in from reference TRBV2 and TRBJ1-1, reads EPEVTQTPSHQVTQMGQEVILRCVPISNHLYFYWYRQILGQKVEFLVSFYNNEISEKSEIFDDQFSVERPDGSNFTLKIRSTKLEDSAMYFCASRETVPNTEAFFGQGTRLTVV.

The chain combines TRBV7-2 with TRBJ1-6, with D tentatively TRBD1 (5 bases). V gave up 5 bases and J gave up 8 bases, with 16 bases separating them. The CDR3 contains 15 residues. Germline V gene sequence: CDR1 SGHTA, CDR2 FQGNSA. The CDR3 DNA reads as TGTGCCAGCAGCGACGCAGGGTTTTCGGATTCACCCCTCCACTTT. Translating it yields CASSDAGFSDSPLHF.

The chain has TRBV9 and TRBJ2-1; D uncertain. The CDR3 covers 16 residues. Trimming took 0 bases from V and 0 from J, leaving 10 bases between them. The germline CDR1 and CDR2 sequences are SGDLS and YYNGEE. CDR3 region: CASSVAGPISYNEQFF. The CDR3 DNA sequence: TGTGCCAGCAGCGTAGCAGGCCCGATCTCCTACAATGAGCAGTTCTTC.

The chain carries TRBV14 and TRBJ2-7; D remains unclear. Germline-derived CDR1 and CDR2 are SGHDN and FVKESK. V lost 3 bases and J lost 2, with 8 bases in between. CDR3 size: 13 residues. The CDR3 region has the DNA TGTGCCAGCAGCCATCGAGTTGCCTACGAGCAGTACTTC. Its translation: CASSHRVAYEQYF.

The gene calls are TRBV19 and TRBJ1-1, with 8 bases lining up with TRBD1. Per the germline V gene, CDR1 is LNHDA and CDR2 is SQIVND (reference sequence). The trim removed 4 bases at V and 5 bases at J, leaving 3 bases unmatched. This CDR3 contains 13 residues. CDR3 nucleotides: TGTGCCAGTAGTAACACAGGGGGTACTGAAGCTTTCTTT. This codes for CASSNTGGTEAFF.

The chain has TRBV19 and TRBJ1-1; D unclear. Germline-derived CDR1 and CDR2 are LNHDA and SQIVND (reference sequence). The CDR3 has 15 amino acids. Trimming shortened V by 4 bases and J by 2 bases, and 14 bases separated the two germline ends. The CDR3 nucleotides read TGTGCCAGTAGTAGTTTGGCCGTGGGTAACACTGAAGCTTTCTTT. Encoded protein: CASSSLAVGNTEAFF.

This chain joins TRBV25-1 and TRBJ1-2, with a possible D match to TRBD1 (5 bases). This CDR3 has 13 amino acids. V was shortened by 5 bases and J by 7 bases, with 14 bases between the two germline ends. CDR1 MGHDK and CDR2 SYGVNS come from the germline V gene. CDR3 DNA: TGTGCCAGCAGTCCGGGGACCGGTAGTGGCTACACCTTC. This codes for CASSPGTGSGYTF.

With regard to this clone: Here the CDR3 omits its conserved ending phenylalanine or tryptophan, so a read error is the likely source. Because the CDR3's place on the DNA is in doubt, the DNA is left out and the CDR3 is given as listed by TCRdb. The chain recombines TRBV20-1 with TRBJ1-5. From germline, CDR1 is DFQATT and CDR2 SNEGSKA (reference sequence). The CDR3 numbers 9 amino acids, ends counted. CDR3 region: CSARGGYPL.

The chain combines TRBV28 with TRBJ1-5, with D unclear. The CDR3 consists of 12 residues. Trimming took off 6 bases at V and 9 bases at J, with 12 bases between the two ends. Germline CDR1 MDHEN, CDR2 SYDVKM. The CDR3 loop reads CASRTTSRPQHF. The DNA of the CDR3 is TGTGCCAGCAGAACCACCTCGAGGCCCCAGCATTTT. The full variable domain, rest sourced from reference TRBV28 and TRBJ1-5, is DVKVTQSSRYLVKRTGEKVFLECVQDMDHENMFWYRQDPGLGLRLIYFSYDVKMKEKGDIPEGYSVSREKKERFSLILESASTNQTSMYLCASRTTSRPQHFGDGTRLSIL.

This clone was seen once. The gene calls are TRBV6-2 or TRBV6-3 and TRBJ2-3; D gene ambiguous. V dropped 2 bases and J dropped 5 bases, with 2 bases sitting between them. The length of the CDR3 is 11 residues. Per germline, CDR1 MNHEY and CDR2 SVGEGT. This chain's CDR3 is CASSYRDTQYF. As DNA, the CDR3 is TGTGCCAGCAGTTACCGAGATACGCAGTATTTT.

V usage is TRBV30 and J usage is TRBJ1-1, with D perhaps TRBD1 (5 bases). Germline V gene data show CDR1 as GTSNPN and CDR2 as SVGIG (reference sequence). The V and J ends lost 4 bases and 1 base respectively, with 13 bases between them. This CDR3 is 14 amino acids long. Written as DNA, the CDR3 is TGTGCCTGGACTGGGGCGTCCAGGAACACTGAAGCTTTCTTT. Encoded protein: CAWTGASRNTEAFF.

The rearrangement joins TRBV12-3 or TRBV12-4 to TRBJ1-5; D gene unclear. The V and J ends lost 3 bases and 1 base respectively, with 4 bases between them. This CDR3 is built from 13 residues. Written as DNA, the CDR3 is TGTGCCAGCAGTTTTGGGAGCAATCAGCCCCAGCATTTT. As protein: CASSFGSNQPQHF.

The V and J genes are TRBV19 and TRBJ1-1; D is unresolved. Germline V gives CDR1 LNHDA, CDR2 SQIVND (reference sequence). V was cut by 3 bases and J by 9 bases, with 17 bases left in between. This CDR3 spans 14 amino acids. The CDR3 nucleotides read TGTGCCAGTAGTATTGGGGTTGGAGGATTGAAAGCTTTCTTT. This codes for CASSIGVGGLKAFF.

The CDR3 nucleotides are TGCGCCAGCAGCTCGACGGAGTCGGAGACCCAGTACTTC. Its protein product is CASSSTESETQYF. V gene TRBV5-1 combines with J gene TRBJ2-5; D not certain. This CDR3 has 13 residues. The germline V gene encodes CDR1 SGHRS and CDR2 YFSETQ. V was shortened by 3 bases and J by 5 bases, with 11 bases between the two germline ends.

The J gene is TRBJ1-6, the V gene TRBV15, with a tentative D call TRBD1 (5 bases). This CDR3 contains 20 residues. V was pared by 1 base and J by 2 bases, with 21 bases between. Germline V gene lookup returns CDR1 LNHNV and CDR2 YYDKDF (reference sequence). The CDR3 DNA reads as TGTGCCACCAGCAGAGTAGGTCTAGGGCAGGGAGGCACCTATAATTCACCCCTCCACTTT. Its translation: CATSRVGLGQGGTYNSPLHF.

The J gene is TRBJ2-7, the V gene TRBV21-1; the table names TRBD2, a call not compared with the DNA. TRBV21-1 is described as a pseudogene. The CDR3 spans 17 residues. CDR3: CASSKDLQAGVLCEQYF. The DNA for the CDR3 is TGTGCCAGCAGCAAAGACCTCCAAGCGGGGGTCTTATGCGAGCAGTACTTC.

The chain has TRBV28 and TRBJ1-4; no reliable D call. CDR3 length: 15 residues. Between the trimmed V and J ends, which lost 2 bases and 5 bases, there was a span of 12 bases. Germline CDR1 reads MDHEN; CDR2 reads SYDVKM. CDR3 DNA sequence: TGTGCCAGCAGTTTACCCGACGCGGGGAATGAAAAACTGTTTTTT. It encodes CASSLPDAGNEKLFF.

This clone showed up just once. The chain is built from TRBV11-1 and TRBJ2-1; 9 nucleotides align to TRBD1. Germline V gene sequence: CDR1 SGHAT, CDR2 FQDESV (reference sequence). This CDR3 contains 12 residues. Trimming removed 6 bases from V and 10 bases from J; junction bases left unmatched: 4. DNA for the CDR3: TGTGCCAGCAGTTACGACAGGGGGGAGCAGTTCTTC. It encodes CASSYDRGEQFF.

The rearrangement uses TRBV4-2 and TRBJ1-1; D perhaps matches TRBD1 (5 bases). The V and J ends lost 1 base and 5 bases respectively, with 17 bases between them. The CDR3 has 16 residues. Germline CDR1 is LGHNA and CDR2 is YNFKEQ. The CDR3 DNA follows: TGTGCCAGCAGCCAAGGGGCTGGGGGGGTTATAACTGAAGCTTTCTTT. Its protein product is CASSQGAGGVITEAFF.

The rearrangement links TRBV15 to TRBJ1-2; no reliable D call. With 0 bases removed from V and 0 bases from J, the gap between germline ends came to 8 bases. The CDR3 extends over 15 amino acids. Germline CDR1 LNHNV, CDR2 YYDKDF (reference sequence). In nucleotides, the CDR3 is TGTGCCACCAGCAGAGATCGGGCACCTAACTATGGCTACACCTTC. Protein product: CATSRDRAPNYGYTF. Supplemented by reference TRBV15 and TRBJ1-2, the full variable domain reads DAMVIQNPRYQVTQFGKPVTLSCSQTLNHNVMYWYQQKSSQAPKLLFHYYDKDFNNEADTPDNFQSRRPNTSFCFLDIRSPGLGDTAMYLCATSRDRAPNYGYTFGSGTRLTVV.

This chain links TRBV5-8 with TRBJ2-5; 9 nucleotides align to TRBD1. This CDR3 has 15 residues. Trimming took 2 bases from V and 5 from J; bases not matched to a gene: 7. CDR1 is SGHTS and CDR2 is YDEGEE in the germline V gene. CDR3 in amino acids: CASSLGDRASETQYF. DNA for the CDR3: TGTGCCAGCAGCTTAGGGGACAGGGCATCTGAGACCCAGTACTTC. The full variable domain, in which reference TRBV5-8 and TRBJ2-5 provide the parts outside the CDR3, is EAGVTQSPTHLIKTRGQQATLRCSPISGHTSVYWYQQALGLGLQFLLWYDEGEERNRGNFPPRFSGRQFPNYSSELNVNALELEDSALYLCASSLGDRASETQYFGPGTRLLVL.

This clone has just a few counts. Additional DNA sequences in this sample encode the identical CDR3. The rearrangement uses TRBV4-1 and TRBJ1-4; D is uncertain. CDR1 MGHRA and CDR2 YSYEKL come from the germline V gene. Trimming shortened V by 0 bases and J by 2 bases, and 4 bases separated the two germline ends. The CDR3 is 14 residues long. CDR3 protein: CASSQDLTNEKLFF. In nucleotides, the CDR3 is TGCGCCAGCAGCCAAGATTTGACTAATGAAAAACTGTTTTTT.

The rearrangement uses TRBV27 and TRBJ2-7; D is possibly TRBD1 (6 bases). The germline gives CDR1 MNHEY, CDR2 SMNVEV (reference sequence). This CDR3 comprises 15 residues. V was pared by 1 base and J by 2 bases, with 12 bases between. CDR3 coding DNA: TGTGCCAGCAGTTTATGGGGGACAAAGACCTACGAGCAGTACTTC. Its protein product is CASSLWGTKTYEQYF.

This chain joins TRBV7-2 and TRBJ2-7, with D maybe TRBD2 (6 bases). This CDR3 contains 18 residues. Germline V gene sequence: CDR1 SGHTA, CDR2 FQGNSA. The V end lost 5 bases, the J end lost 4 bases, and 27 bases lay between the germline ends. CDR3 nucleotide sequence: TGTGCCAGCAGCCAATATCCCCCCCGGGACTTACTGTCTTACGAGCAGTACTTC. Translation gives CASSQYPPRDLLSYEQYF.

This CDR3 reads CASSFVTGSEKLFF. The CDR3 coding sequence is TGTGCCAGCAGTTTCGTAACCGGGAGCGAAAAACTGTTTTTT. This sequence joins TRBV27 and TRBJ1-4; no reliable D call. V was shortened by 3 bases and J by 8 bases, with 13 bases between the two germline ends. The CDR3 extends over 14 amino acids. Per germline, CDR1 MNHEY and CDR2 SMNVEV (reference sequence).

This chain links TRBV7-3 with TRBJ1-2, with a tentative D call TRBD1 (6 bases). The V end lost 4 bases, the J end lost 4 bases, and 13 bases lay between the germline ends. Germline loops: CDR1 SGHTA, CDR2 FQGTGA. The CDR3 has 14 residues. The CDR3 protein is CASSSPGQPYGYTF. The CDR3 bases are TGTGCCAGCAGCTCTCCGGGACAACCCTATGGCTACACCTTC.

J is TRBJ1-2 and V is TRBV30; TRBD1 might be the D (5 bases). CDR3 length equals 16 residues. The germline CDR1 and CDR2 sequences are GTSNPN and SVGIG (reference sequence). The V gene lost 4 bases and the J gene lost 0 bases, with 18 bases spanning the gap. In nucleotides, the CDR3 is TGTGCCTGGACGGAGGGGACGGTGACTCCTAACTATGGCTACACCTTC. Translation: CAWTEGTVTPNYGYTF.